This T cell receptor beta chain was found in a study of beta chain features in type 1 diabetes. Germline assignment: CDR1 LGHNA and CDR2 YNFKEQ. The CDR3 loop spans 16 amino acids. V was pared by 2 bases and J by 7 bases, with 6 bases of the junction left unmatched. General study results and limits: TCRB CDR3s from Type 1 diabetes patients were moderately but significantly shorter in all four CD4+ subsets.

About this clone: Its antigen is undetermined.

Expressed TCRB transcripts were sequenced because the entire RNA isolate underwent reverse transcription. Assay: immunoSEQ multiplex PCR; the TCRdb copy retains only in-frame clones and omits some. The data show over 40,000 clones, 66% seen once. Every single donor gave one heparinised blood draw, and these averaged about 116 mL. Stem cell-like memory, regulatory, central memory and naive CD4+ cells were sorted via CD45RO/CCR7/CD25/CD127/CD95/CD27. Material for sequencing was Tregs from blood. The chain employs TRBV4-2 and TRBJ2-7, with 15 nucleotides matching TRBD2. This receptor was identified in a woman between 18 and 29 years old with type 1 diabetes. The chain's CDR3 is CASSQSGLAGGREQYF. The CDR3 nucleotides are TGTGCCAGCAGCCAATCGGGACTAGCGGGAGGAAGGGAGCAGTACTTC.